Shown below are 27 T cell receptor beta chains from a single sample sequenced in a study of T cells in Graves' hyperthyroidism and ophthalmopathy. RNA transcripts were the template for amplifying TCR beta CDR3 regions. TCR CDR3 underwent first-round RT-PCR with the HTBI primer set. TCRdb redid the calling of the multiplex PCR reads with MiXCR, one entry per CDR3 protein. The sample lists hundreds of thousands of distinct CDR3 sequences, around 46% seen once, with 8% to 8.5% in the top ten. The sample was peripheral blood or thyroid tissue (not recorded which). Receptors originate from a woman aged 18 to 35 with Graves' hyperthyroidism.

This chain links TRBV14 with TRBJ1-4; a possible D gene is TRBD1 (6 bases). Per the germline V gene, CDR1 is SGHDN and CDR2 is FVKESK. This CDR3 has 12 residues. V was shortened by 6 bases and J by 8 bases, with 10 bases between the two germline ends. CDR3 in DNA: TGTGCCAGCAGTTACACAGGGGAAAAACTGTTTTTT. This codes for CASSYTGEKLFF.

The J gene is TRBJ2-6, the V gene TRBV20-1; D not resolved. Germline assignment: CDR1 DFQATT and CDR2 SNEGSKA (reference sequence). The V end lost 3 bases, the J end lost 0 bases, and 15 bases lay between the germline ends. The CDR3 loop spans 17 amino acids. In nucleotides, the CDR3 is TGCAGTGCTAGGGAACCCGTTTGGGGCTCTGGGGCCAACGTCCTGACTTTC. It translates to CSAREPVWGSGANVLTF.

The rearrangement uses TRBV12-3 or TRBV12-4 and TRBJ1-4, with a tentative D call TRBD1 (6 bases). This CDR3 is 15 amino acids long. V lost 6 bases and J lost 8, with 19 bases in between. CDR3 coding DNA: TGTGCCAGCAGCCCAAGGACAGTGGGAAAAGAAAAACTGTTTTTT. This gives the protein CASSPRTVGKEKLFF.

The sample holds many counts of this clonotype. This sequence joins TRBV29-1 and TRBJ2-7, with a tentative D call TRBD2 (5 bases). Germline V lookup: CDR1 SQVTM, CDR2 ANQGSEA. This CDR3 has 12 amino acids. The V and J ends lost 1 base and 8 bases respectively, with 12 bases between them. The CDR3 protein is CSVEGLGGKQYF. The CDR3 coding sequence is TGCAGCGTTGAAGGGCTTGGAGGCAAGCAGTACTTC.

This clonotype was seen a handful of times. The genes are TRBV19 and TRBJ1-3; maybe TRBD1 (5 bases). The V gene's germline CDR1 is LNHDA and CDR2 SQIVND (reference sequence). Trimming left V 7 bases short and J 4 bases short, with 11 bases between. The CDR3 spans 13 residues. The CDR3 DNA follows: TGTGCCAGTATGAGGGACTTCGGAAACACCATATATTTT. It translates to CASMRDFGNTIYF.

The J gene is TRBJ1-5, the V gene TRBV19; 7 bases agree with TRBD1. The CDR3 extends over 14 amino acids. With V trimmed by 3 bases and J by 5 bases, 4 bases remained unmatched. Germline V gives CDR1 LNHDA, CDR2 SQIVND (reference sequence). The CDR3 loop is CASSIWDSDQPQHF. As DNA, the CDR3 is TGTGCCAGTAGTATCTGGGACAGCGATCAGCCCCAGCATTTT.

This chain connects TRBV24-1 to TRBJ2-2; D is ambiguous. The CDR3 contains 11 residues. Looked up from germline, CDR1 is KGHDR and CDR2 is SFDVKD. The ends were cut back, 9 bases at V and 6 bases at J, with 7 bases in the middle. Written as DNA, the CDR3 is TGTGCCACCTCCTCGTCCGGGGAGCTGTTTTTT. Translating it yields CATSSSGELFF.

Note on this clonotype: The junction and the germline gene differ at one end; a read error may be behind it. The V gene is TRBV7-6, the J gene TRBJ2-5; no reliable D call. CDR3 length: 13 residues. The germline V gene has CDR1 SGHVS and CDR2 FNYEAQ. The CDR3 nucleotides read TGTGCTAGCAGCTACGGCAGAAAAGAGACCCAGTACTTC. Translation: CASSYGRKETQYF. Full variable domain (missing parts from reference TRBV7-6 and TRBJ2-5): GAGVSQSPRYKVTKRGQDVALRCDPISGHVSLYWYRQALGQGPEFLTYFNYEAQQDKSGLPNDRFSAERPEGSISTLTIQRTEQRDSAMYRCASSYGRKETQYFGPGTRLLVL.

This chain links TRBV15 with TRBJ2-5; D is undetermined. Per the germline V gene, CDR1 is LNHNV and CDR2 is YYDKDF (reference sequence). V lost 0 bases to trimming and J lost 9 bases, with 17 bases between them. CDR3 size: 15 residues. CDR3 DNA: TGTGCCACCAGCAGAGAGTCGCCAGGCAATCAGCCCCAGTACTTC. Encoded protein: CATSRESPGNQPQYF.

This clonotype was picked up a small number of times. V usage is TRBV10-2 and J usage is TRBJ2-7; TRBD2 aligns across 7 bases. This CDR3 is built from 14 residues. V gave up 4 bases and J gave up 7 bases; unmatched junction bases: 10. Germline CDR1 and CDR2: WSHSY and SAAADI. The CDR3 DNA is TGCGCCAGCAGTGGGACTAGGGGCTACATTGAGCAGTACTTC. It is translated as CASSGTRGYIEQYF.

This clonotype has ten or more counts. The chain is built from TRBV29-1 and TRBJ1-4; D ambiguous. Germline CDR1 is SQVTM and CDR2 is ANQGSEA. The CDR3 is made up of 13 amino acids. V gave up 4 bases and J gave up 0 bases, with 6 bases separating them. The CDR3 region has the DNA TGCAGCGTTGCAACTGCAACTAATGAAAAACTGTTTTTT. Amino acid sequence: CSVATATNEKLFF.

The V and J genes are TRBV2 and TRBJ2-5; TRBD2 aligns across 8 bases. CDR1 and CDR2 from the germline V gene are SNHLY and FYNNEI. V gave up 6 bases and J gave up 3 bases; unmatched junction bases: 12. The CDR3 totals 16 residues. CDR3 in DNA: TGTGCCAGCAGGCTACTAGCGGACCAGAGGGAAGAGACCCAGTACTTC. Its translation is CASRLLADQREETQYF.

DNA of the CDR3: TGCAGCCGAGAAGGACAGGGGGCCTACGAGCAGTACTTC. Translated, it gives CSREGQGAYEQYF. The chain recombines TRBV29-1 with TRBJ2-7, with 10 bases fitting TRBD1. V was clipped by 8 bases and J by 2 bases; unmatched bases: 6. Germline loops: CDR1 SQVTM, CDR2 ANQGSEA. The CDR3 spans 13 residues.

This chain uses TRBV20-1 with TRBJ2-2; 11 bases line up with TRBD2. The CDR3 has 14 residues. CDR1 and CDR2 from the germline V gene are DFQATT and SNEGSKA (reference sequence). J was trimmed by 4 bases and V by 4 bases; bases with no gene match: 2. DNA of the CDR3: TGCAGTGCTACCGGGACTAGCGGCACCGGGGAGCTGTTTTTT. This sequence encodes CSATGTSGTGELFF.

The rearrangement joins TRBV15 to TRBJ1-6; 9 positions agree with TRBD1. Germline-derived CDR1 and CDR2 are LNHNV and YYDKDF (reference sequence). V was pared by 3 bases and J by 9 bases, with 9 bases of the junction left unmatched. This CDR3 is built from 16 residues. The CDR3, as DNA: TGTGCCACCAGCAGCCGACAGGGGGGCCTTGCTTCACCCCTCCACTTT. Its protein product is CATSSRQGGLASPLHF.

The table lists this clonotype with a few counts. The chain uses TRBV7-6 and TRBJ2-7; D is perhaps TRBD1 or TRBD2 (5 bases each). The V end lost 0 bases, the J end lost 3 bases, and 21 bases lay between the germline ends. In germline, CDR1 is SGHVS, CDR2 FNYEAQ. This CDR3 region has 18 residues. The CDR3 sequence is CASSLAMASGRRDYEQYF. The CDR3 DNA follows: TGTGCCAGCAGCTTAGCAATGGCCTCGGGACGGAGAGACTACGAGCAGTACTTC.

The V and J genes are TRBV5-1 and TRBJ1-2; no definite D call. In germline, CDR1 is SGHRS, CDR2 YFSETQ. The CDR3 length is 13 residues. Trimming removed 2 bases at V and 8 bases at J, with 13 bases between. As DNA, the CDR3 is TGCGCCAGCAGCTTAAAATCGGGAGTGGGCTACACCTTC. Translating gives CASSLKSGVGYTF. The full variable domain, with the rest looked up from reference TRBV5-1 and TRBJ1-2, is KAGVTQTPRYLIKTRGQQVTLSCSPISGHRSVSWYQQTPGQGLQFLFEYFSETQRNKGNFPGRFSGRQFSNSRSEMNVSTLELGDSALYLCASSLKSGVGYTFGSGTRLTVV.

This clonotype has a handful of counts. J is TRBJ1-3 and V is TRBV11-3; D is perhaps TRBD1 (6 bases). V was shortened by 7 bases and J by 0 bases, with 16 bases between the two germline ends. The CDR3 contains 16 residues. Germline CDR1 and CDR2: SGHNT and YENEEA. DNA for the CDR3: TGTGCCAGCAACGAGGACAGCACTTTCTCTGGAAACACCATATATTTT. As protein: CASNEDSTFSGNTIYF.

This clonotype was counted a few times. The chain joins TRBV12-3 or TRBV12-4 to TRBJ1-5; D unresolved. This CDR3 comprises 13 residues. CDR3 bases: TGTGCTAGTGAGGTCGAGCCCAATCAGCCCCAGCATTTT. Protein: CASEVEPNQPQHF.

V is TRBV20-1 and J is TRBJ1-1; possibly TRBD1 for D (5 bases). Looked up from germline, CDR1 is DFQATT and CDR2 is SNEGSKA (reference sequence). The CDR3 length is 14 residues. The V and J ends lost 3 bases and 0 bases respectively, with 11 bases between them. CDR3: CSASRQSLNTEAFF. DNA for the CDR3: TGCAGTGCTAGTCGACAGTCCCTGAACACTGAAGCTTTCTTT.

This sequence joins TRBV7-9 and TRBJ2-7; TRBD2 matches at 11 bases. Germline values: CDR1 SEHNR, CDR2 FQNEAQ (reference sequence). Germline trimming cut 4 bases from V and 3 bases from J; bases unmatched to any gene: 11. This CDR3 contains 17 residues. The CDR3 here is CASSSALKLAGDYEQYF. CDR3 DNA: TGTGCCAGCAGCTCCGCGTTAAAACTAGCGGGAGACTACGAGCAGTACTTC.

The chain combines TRBV7-9 with TRBJ2-2; TRBD2 agrees at 14 bases. J gave up 5 bases and V 8 bases, and 7 bases lay outside the gene matches. This CDR3 has 16 amino acids. Germline-derived CDR1 and CDR2 are SEHNR and FQNEAQ (reference sequence). The CDR3 nucleotides read TGTGCCAGCGGAGGACTAGCGGGAGGCGGGACCGGGGAGCTGTTTTTT. The encoded protein is CASGGLAGGGTGELFF.

This clonotype occurred a few times. This chain connects TRBV19 to TRBJ1-1; 7 bases line up with TRBD1. Trimming at V came to 3 bases and at J to 3 bases, leaving 7 bases not matched to a gene. There are 15 residues in the CDR3. Germline-derived CDR1 and CDR2 are LNHDA and SQIVND (reference sequence). In DNA form, the CDR3 reads TGTGCCAGTAGTATCGCGACAGGGTCGGACACTGAAGCTTTCTTT. Its translation: CASSIATGSDTEAFF.

The chain carries TRBV5-1 and TRBJ1-2, with D possibly being TRBD1 (5 bases). The CDR3 runs 15 residues. The germline CDR1 and CDR2 sequences are SGHRS and YFSETQ. V lost 4 bases and J lost 8, with 21 bases in between. CDR3 bases: TGCGCCAGCAGCCCGGATGGGGCTGGTGCACTGGGCTACACCTTC. Translated, it gives CASSPDGAGALGYTF.

V gene TRBV7-2 combines with J gene TRBJ1-5, with D maybe TRBD1 (6 bases). Per the germline V gene, CDR1 is SGHTA and CDR2 is FQGNSA. Trimming left V 6 bases short and J 7 bases short, with 13 bases between. This CDR3 contains 13 residues. The CDR3 nucleotides read TGTGCCAGCAGGCTGGAGGGGGGGCAGCCCCAGCATTTT. It is translated as CASRLEGGQPQHF. The full variable domain, with the rest looked up from reference TRBV7-2 and TRBJ1-5, is GAGVSQSPSNKVTEKGKDVELRCDPISGHTALYWYRQSLGQGLEFLIYFQGNSAPDKSGLPSDRFSAERTGGSVSTLTIQRTQQEDSAVYLCASRLEGGQPQHFGDGTRLSIL.

This chain links TRBV2 with TRBJ2-5, with D tentatively TRBD1 (5 bases). The tail of the sequence fits TRBJ2-1 better, so the J call may be wrong. This CDR3 contains 15 residues. CDR1 and CDR2 (germline): SNHLY, FYNNEI. The DNA of the CDR3 is TGTGCCAGCCTCCCCGTGCCCCCAGGGTACAATGAGCAGTTCTTC. It codes for CASLPVPPGYNEQFF.

This clonotype was seen many times. The chain has TRBV10-3 and TRBJ1-1, with D perhaps TRBD1 (5 bases). The CDR3 totals 13 residues. V was shortened by 3 bases and J by 4 bases, with 9 bases between the two germline ends. Germline V gives CDR1 ENHRY, CDR2 SYGVKD. The CDR3 region is CAISDSGGTEAFF. The CDR3 DNA reads as TGTGCCATCAGTGATTCGGGGGGCACTGAAGCTTTCTTT.